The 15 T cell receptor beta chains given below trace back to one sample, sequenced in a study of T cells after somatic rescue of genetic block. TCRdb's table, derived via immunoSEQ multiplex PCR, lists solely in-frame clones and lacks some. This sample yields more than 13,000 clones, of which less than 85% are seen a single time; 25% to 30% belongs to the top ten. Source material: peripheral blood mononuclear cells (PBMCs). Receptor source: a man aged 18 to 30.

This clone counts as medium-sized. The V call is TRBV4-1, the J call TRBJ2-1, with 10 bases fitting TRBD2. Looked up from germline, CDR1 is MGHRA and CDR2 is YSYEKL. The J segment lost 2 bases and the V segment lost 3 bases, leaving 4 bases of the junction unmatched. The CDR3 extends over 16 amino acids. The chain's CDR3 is CASSHGAGGTYNEQFF. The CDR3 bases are TGCGCCAGCAGCCATGGAGCGGGAGGGACCTACAATGAGCAGTTCTTC.

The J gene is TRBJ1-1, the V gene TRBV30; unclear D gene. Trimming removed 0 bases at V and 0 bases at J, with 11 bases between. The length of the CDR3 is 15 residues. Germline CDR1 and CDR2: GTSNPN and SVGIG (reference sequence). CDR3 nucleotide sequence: TGTGCCTGGAGTGTTTACCGGGTCCTGAACACTGAAGCTTTCTTT. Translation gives CAWSVYRVLNTEAFF. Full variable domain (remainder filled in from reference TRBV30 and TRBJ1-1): SQTIHQWPATLVQPVGSPLSLECTVEGTSNPNLYWYRQAAGRGLQLLFYSVGIGQISSEVPQNLSASRPQDRQFILSSKKLLLSDSGFYLCAWSVYRVLNTEAFFGQGTRLTVV.

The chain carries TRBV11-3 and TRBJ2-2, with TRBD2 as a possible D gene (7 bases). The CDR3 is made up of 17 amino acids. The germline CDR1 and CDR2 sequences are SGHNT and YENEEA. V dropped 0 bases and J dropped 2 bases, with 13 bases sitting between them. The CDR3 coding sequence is TGTGCCAGCAGCTTAGATGGCGGGGGCCTTAACACCGGGGAGCTGTTTTTT. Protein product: CASSLDGGGLNTGELFF.

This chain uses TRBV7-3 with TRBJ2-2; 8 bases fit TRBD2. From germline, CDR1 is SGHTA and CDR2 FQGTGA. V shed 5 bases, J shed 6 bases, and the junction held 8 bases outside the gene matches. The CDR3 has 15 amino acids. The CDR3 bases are TGTGCCAGCAGCCCGGGACTAGGAGGGGCCGGGGAGCTGTTTTTT. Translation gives CASSPGLGGAGELFF.

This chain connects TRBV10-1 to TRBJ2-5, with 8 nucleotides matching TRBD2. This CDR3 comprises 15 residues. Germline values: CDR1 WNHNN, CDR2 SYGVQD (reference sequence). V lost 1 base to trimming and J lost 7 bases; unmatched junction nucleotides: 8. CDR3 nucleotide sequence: TGCGCCAGCAGTGAGTTGTCGGGAGGGCGGGGGACCCAGTACTTC. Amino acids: CASSELSGGRGTQYF.

Written as DNA, the CDR3 is TGTGCCACCCAAGGGGTGGGCGAGCAGTACTTC. Its protein is CATQGVGEQYF. This chain joins TRBV10-3 and TRBJ2-7, with TRBD1 as a possible D gene (5 bases). The CDR3 spans 11 residues. Per the germline V gene, CDR1 is ENHRY and CDR2 is SYGVKD. Trimming shortened V by 10 bases and J by 6 bases, and 13 bases separated the two germline ends.

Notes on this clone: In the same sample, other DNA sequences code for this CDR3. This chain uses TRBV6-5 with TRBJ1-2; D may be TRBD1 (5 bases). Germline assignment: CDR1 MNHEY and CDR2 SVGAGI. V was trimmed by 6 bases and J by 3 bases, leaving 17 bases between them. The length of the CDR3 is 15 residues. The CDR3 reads CASRDPGRGDYGYTF. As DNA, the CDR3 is TGTGCCAGCAGAGACCCGGGGCGAGGCGACTATGGCTACACCTTC.

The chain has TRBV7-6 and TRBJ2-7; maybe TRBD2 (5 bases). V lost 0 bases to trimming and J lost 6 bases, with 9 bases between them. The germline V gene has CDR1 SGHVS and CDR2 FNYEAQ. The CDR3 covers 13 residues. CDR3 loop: CASSLAEGLEQYF. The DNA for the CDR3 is TGTGCCAGCAGCTTAGCCGAGGGTCTCGAGCAGTACTTC. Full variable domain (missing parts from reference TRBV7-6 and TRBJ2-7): GAGVSQSPRYKVTKRGQDVALRCDPISGHVSLYWYRQALGQGPEFLTYFNYEAQQDKSGLPNDRFSAERPEGSISTLTIQRTEQRDSAMYRCASSLAEGLEQYFGPGTRLTVT.

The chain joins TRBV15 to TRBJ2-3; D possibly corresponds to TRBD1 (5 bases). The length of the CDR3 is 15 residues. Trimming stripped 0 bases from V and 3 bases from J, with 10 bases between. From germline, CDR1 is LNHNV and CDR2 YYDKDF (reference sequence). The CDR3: CATSREGRATDTQYF. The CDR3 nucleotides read TGTGCCACCAGCAGAGAGGGCAGGGCGACAGATACGCAGTATTTT.

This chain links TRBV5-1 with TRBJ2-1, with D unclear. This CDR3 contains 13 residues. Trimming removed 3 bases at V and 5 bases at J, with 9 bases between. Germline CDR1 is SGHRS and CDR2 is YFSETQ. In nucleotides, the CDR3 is TGCGCCAGCAGCTCCCCGGGTAACAATGAGCAGTTCTTC. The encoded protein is CASSSPGNNEQFF.

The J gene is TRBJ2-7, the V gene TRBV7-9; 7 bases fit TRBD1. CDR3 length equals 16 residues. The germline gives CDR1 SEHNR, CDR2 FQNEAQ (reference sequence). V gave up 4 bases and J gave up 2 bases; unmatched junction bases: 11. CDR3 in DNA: TGTGCCAGCAGCTACCCGACAGGGTCAAGGCCCTACGAGCAGTACTTC. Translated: CASSYPTGSRPYEQYF.

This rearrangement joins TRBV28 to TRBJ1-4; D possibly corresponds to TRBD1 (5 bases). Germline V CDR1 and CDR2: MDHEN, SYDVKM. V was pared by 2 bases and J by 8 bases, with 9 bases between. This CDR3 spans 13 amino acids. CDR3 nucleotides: TGTGCCAGCAGTTTAAGACAGTACGAAAAACTGTTTTTT. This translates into CASSLRQYEKLFF.

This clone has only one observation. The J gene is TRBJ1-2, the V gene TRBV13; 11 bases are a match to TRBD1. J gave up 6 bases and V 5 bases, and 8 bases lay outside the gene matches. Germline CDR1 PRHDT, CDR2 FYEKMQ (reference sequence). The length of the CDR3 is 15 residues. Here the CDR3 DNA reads TGTGCCAGCAGCCCGTGGGGACAGGGGGAAGATGGCTACACCTTC. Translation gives CASSPWGQGEDGYTF.

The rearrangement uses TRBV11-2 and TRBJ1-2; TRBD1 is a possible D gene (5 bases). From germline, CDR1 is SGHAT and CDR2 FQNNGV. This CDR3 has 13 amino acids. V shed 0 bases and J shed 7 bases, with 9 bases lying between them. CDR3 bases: TGTGCCAGCAGCTTAGATCGGGGGATTGGCTACACCTTC. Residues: CASSLDRGIGYTF.

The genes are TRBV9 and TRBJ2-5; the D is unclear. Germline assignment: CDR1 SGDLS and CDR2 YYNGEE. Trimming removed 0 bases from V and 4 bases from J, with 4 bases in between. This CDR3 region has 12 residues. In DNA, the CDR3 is TGTGCCAGCAGCGTAGATGGAGAGACCCAGTACTTC. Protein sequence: CASSVDGETQYF.